This T cell receptor (beta chain) was recorded in a study of blood T cell repertoires in COVID-19. Study overall: PBMCs, B-cell-depleted T cells, or T cells provided the cDNA or gDNA that made up the material.

In Seattle, patients joined the study during active infection and were tracked longitudinally. CDR3 length equals 15 residues. V was pared by 4 bases and J by 6 bases, with 13 bases between. Germline V gene data show CDR1 as MNHNY and CDR2 as SVGAGI (reference sequence). This clone was observed a few times. As originally analysed: Amplification of reference gene primers provided the estimated nucleated cell counts. Sequenced by immunoSEQ multiplex PCR; TCRdb stores in-frame clones only, minus some. The V and J calls and the clone size are those of that table, but D and trimming were determined from the DNA. Of 150,000 to 200,000 clones listed, roughly 84% were seen once; the top ten hold roughly 15%.

The rearrangement joins TRBV6-6 to TRBJ1-6; no firm D call. Material: peripheral blood. The clonotype originates from a woman between 70 and 85 years old with COVID-19, enrolled during active disease. The CDR3, as DNA: TGTGCCAGCAGTTCAGGCCTGACGATTAATTCACCCCTCCACTTT. Translated, it gives CASSSGLTINSPLHF.